These 3 T cell receptor beta chains came from one sample sequenced in a study of shared clonotypes between healthy human individuals. Produced via immunoSEQ multiplex PCR; TCRdb's table is partial and in-frame only. This repertoire shows about 2.3 million clones, 85% to 95% found once; its top ten account for 0.37%. Sequenced: naive CD4+ T cells from PBMCs. Regarding subset: CD45RA+ positively selected. These receptors all stem from a man in his late teens or twenties in good health. Some clones in this sample may be carry-over from other donors' samples.

The chain uses TRBV9 and TRBJ1-5; 9 positions match TRBD1. CDR1 and CDR2 from the germline V gene are SGDLS and YYNGEE. The CDR3 has 15 amino acids. The V segment lost 3 bases and the J segment 4 bases; nucleotides outside the gene matches: 5. In DNA form, the CDR3 reads TGTGCCAGCAGCGCACAGGGGGCCCCTAATCAGCCCCAGCATTTT. This gives the protein CASSAQGAPNQPQHF.

A word on this clone: Other DNA sequences in this specimen translate into the identical CDR3. The V and J genes are TRBV18 and TRBJ2-1; 7 nucleotides match TRBD2. V was pared by 3 bases and J by 4 bases, with 3 bases of the junction left unmatched. The CDR3 contains 14 residues. Germline CDR1 and CDR2: KGHSH and LQKENI. The CDR3 loop reads CASSPGRGYNEQFF. In DNA, the CDR3 is TGTGCCAGCTCACCGGGGCGGGGGTACAATGAGCAGTTCTTC.

On this clone itself: The identical CDR3 is also encoded by other nucleotide sequences in the sample. The CDR3 region has the DNA TGCAGTGCTCGACTAGGAGAGACCCAGTACTTC. This translates into CSARLGETQYF. The genes are TRBV20-1 and TRBJ2-5; possibly TRBD2 for D (6 bases). CDR3 length equals 11 residues. V lost 5 bases to trimming and J lost 4 bases, with 8 bases between them. Germline values: CDR1 DFQATT, CDR2 SNEGSKA (reference sequence).